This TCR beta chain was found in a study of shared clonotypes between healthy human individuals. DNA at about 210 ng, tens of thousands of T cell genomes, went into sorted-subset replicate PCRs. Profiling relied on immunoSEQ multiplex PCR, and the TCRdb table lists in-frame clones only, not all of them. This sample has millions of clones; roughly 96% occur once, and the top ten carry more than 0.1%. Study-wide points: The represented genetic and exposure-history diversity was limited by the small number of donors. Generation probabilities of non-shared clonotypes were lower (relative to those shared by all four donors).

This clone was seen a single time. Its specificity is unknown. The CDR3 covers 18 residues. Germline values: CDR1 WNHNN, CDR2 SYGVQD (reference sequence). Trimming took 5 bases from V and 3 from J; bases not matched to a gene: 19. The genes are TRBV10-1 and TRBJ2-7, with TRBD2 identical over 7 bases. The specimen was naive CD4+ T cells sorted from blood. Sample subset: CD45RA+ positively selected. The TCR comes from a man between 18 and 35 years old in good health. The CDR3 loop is CASSKNETSEEPNYEQYF. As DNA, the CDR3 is TGCGCCAGCAGTAAAAACGAAACTAGCGAAGAACCTAACTACGAGCAGTACTTC.